This T cell receptor (beta chain) was captured by sequencing in a study of CD8+CD57+ T cells in acquired aplastic anemia. Study as a whole: Sorted CD4+ and CD8+ cell DNA averaged around 3 ug. Regarding the study as a whole: Researchers report that fewer than 35 CD8+ CDR3 sequences appeared in both patients and controls. Levels of CD8+ Simpson's diversity were not significantly distinct in patients versus controls.

It was genomic DNA that served as the template for profiling TCR beta VDJ and CDR3. TCRdb used MiXCR to reprocess the reads, holding one entry per CDR3 protein. Here the sample spans 180,000 or so distinct CDR3 sequences, around half being singletons. V shed 3 bases and J 6 bases; nucleotides not matched to a gene: 19. The CDR3 extends over 18 amino acids. Looked up from germline, CDR1 is SGHRS and CDR2 is YFSETQ. In this sample, this clonotype turned up many times. No antigen is known for it. The chain combines TRBV5-1 with TRBJ1-2; 8 nucleotides line up with TRBD1. This TCR derives from a human donor in good health. The sample comprised sorted CD4+, CD8+, or CD8+CD57+ T cells (not recorded which) from PBMCs. CDR3 sequence: CASSYSRDRPLQGHGYTF. DNA for the CDR3: TGCGCCAGCAGCTACTCACGGGACAGGCCTCTTCAGGGACATGGCTACACCTTC.